These 29 T cell receptor beta chains came from one sample sequenced in a study of blood T cell repertoires in COVID-19. Libraries were prepared by immunoSEQ multiplex PCR; TCRdb keeps only in-frame clonotypes and omits some of them. The table records about 430,000 clones, around nine tenths of them present only once. Material: PBMCs or T cells enriched from blood (not recorded which). The receptors originated from a woman aged 18 to 35 who had been exposed to COVID-19.

The chain has TRBV14 and TRBJ1-4; TRBD1 might be the D (5 bases). This CDR3 region has 13 residues. Per the germline V gene, CDR1 is SGHDN and CDR2 is FVKESK. Trimming removed 4 bases at V and 8 bases at J, with 11 bases between. This chain's CDR3 is CASSPLNREKLFF. CDR3 DNA: TGTGCCAGCAGCCCACTCAACAGGGAAAAACTGTTTTTT. Combining the CDR3 with reference TRBV14 and TRBJ1-4 gives the whole variable domain EAGVTQFPSHSVIEKGQTVTLRCDPISGHDNLYWYRRVMGKEIKFLLHFVKESKQDESGMPNNRFLAERTGGTYSTLKVQPAELEDSGVYFCASSPLNREKLFFGSGTQLSVL.

This clone is a singleton in its sample. The rearrangement links TRBV6-5 to TRBJ2-1; the D gene is possibly TRBD2 (5 bases). Trimming removed 10 bases at V and 6 bases at J, with 10 bases between. The germline V gene encodes CDR1 MNHEY and CDR2 SVGAGI. This CDR3 contains 11 residues. This CDR3 reads CATLGVNEQFF. The CDR3 DNA follows: TGTGCCACTCTGGGAGTCAATGAGCAGTTCTTC.

The V and J genes are TRBV5-5 and TRBJ1-5; D uncertain. The CDR3 has 13 residues. The V end was cut by 1 base, the J end by 10 bases, with 12 bases between. Germline V lookup: CDR1 SGHKS, CDR2 YYEKEE (reference sequence). CDR3 DNA: TGTGCCAGCAGCTTGACAGACATCACTCCCCAGCATTTT. Protein: CASSLTDITPQHF.

The chain has TRBV9 and TRBJ2-7, with 14 bases lining up with TRBD2. The CDR3 has 15 residues. V shed 0 bases and J 5 bases; nucleotides not matched to a gene: 1. From germline, CDR1 is SGDLS and CDR2 YYNGEE. CDR3 DNA sequence: TGTGCCAGCAGCGTAGGGGGACTAGCGGGAGACGAGCAGTACTTC. Protein sequence: CASSVGGLAGDEQYF.

The V call is TRBV6-5, the J call TRBJ2-7; the match to TRBD2 covers 8 bases. Germline values: CDR1 MNHEY, CDR2 SVGAGI. Trimming took 2 bases from V and 0 from J; bases not matched to a gene: 0. The CDR3 totals 14 residues. In DNA form, the CDR3 reads TGTGCCAGCAGTTACGGGACTAGCTCCTACGAGCAGTACTTC. Translation: CASSYGTSSYEQYF.

The V call is TRBV4-1, the J call TRBJ1-5; no reliable D call. V lost 1 base, J lost 6 bases, and 4 bases lay in between. CDR3 length: 12 amino acids. Germline V gene lookup returns CDR1 MGHRA and CDR2 YSYEKL. This chain's CDR3 is CASSQAGQPQHF. CDR3 bases: TGCGCCAGCAGCCAAGCGGGTCAGCCCCAGCATTTT.

This rearrangement joins TRBV5-4 to TRBJ1-1; D is uncertain. The CDR3 has 14 amino acids. Trimming took off 4 bases at V and 3 bases at J, with 13 bases between the two ends. The germline V gene has CDR1 SGHNT and CDR2 YYREEE (reference sequence). CDR3 loop: CASSTTPVDTEAFF. The CDR3 DNA reads as TGTGCCAGCAGCACGACTCCGGTAGACACTGAAGCTTTCTTT.

This clone was counted a single time. This sequence joins TRBV5-4 and TRBJ2-5; TRBD2 matches at 8 bases. Per the germline V gene, CDR1 is SGHNT and CDR2 is YYREEE (reference sequence). The length of the CDR3 is 17 residues. V dropped 2 bases and J dropped 5; count of bases not matched to a gene: 14. The DNA of the CDR3 is TGTGCCAGCAGCTTCGATAGCGGGGTGGAGAGTGGTGAGACCCAGTACTTC. Encoded protein: CASSFDSGVESGETQYF.

The rearrangement joins TRBV3-1 (or the pseudogene TRBV3-2) to TRBJ2-7; TRBD1 matches at 7 bases. The germline V gene has CDR1 LGHDT and CDR2 YNNKEL (reference sequence). The V and J ends lost 0 bases and 4 bases, in that order; junction bases with no gene match: 12. The CDR3 totals 17 residues. This CDR3 reads CASSQEAGTVTSYEQYF. CDR3 coding DNA: TGTGCCAGCAGCCAAGAAGCCGGGACAGTTACCTCTTACGAGCAGTACTTC.

The chain combines TRBV28 with TRBJ1-5; D ambiguous. This CDR3 is built from 14 residues. V was trimmed by 10 bases and J by 0 bases, leaving 13 bases between them. Germline V CDR1 and CDR2: MDHEN, SYDVKM. Here the CDR3 reads CATFPGFSNQPQHF. Here the CDR3 DNA reads TGTGCCACCTTCCCGGGGTTTAGCAATCAGCCCCAGCATTTT.

This clone showed up just a few times. The J gene is TRBJ2-1, the V gene TRBV7-2; 9 nucleotides align to TRBD1. This CDR3 has 18 residues. Germline V CDR1 and CDR2: SGHTA, FQGNSA. V trimming: 0 bases; J trimming: 5 bases; junction bases outside the gene matches: 11. CDR3 loop: CASSLAYGGTGTHNEQFF. Here the CDR3 DNA reads TGTGCCAGCAGCTTAGCGTATGGTGGGACAGGGACCCACAATGAGCAGTTCTTC.

The rearrangement joins TRBV18 to TRBJ1-1; 9 bases are a match to TRBD1. This CDR3 region has 17 residues. Germline V CDR1 and CDR2: KGHSH, LQKENI. V was pared by 2 bases and J by 2 bases, with 9 bases of the junction left unmatched. The CDR3 nucleotides are TGTGCCAGCTCACCAACCCCTCGACAGGGGGATAACACTGAAGCTTTCTTT. Translation: CASSPTPRQGDNTEAFF.

About this clone itself: A read error may be the cause here, since a much bigger clone is one base away. This chain links TRBV27 with TRBJ1-1, with a tentative D call TRBD1 (5 bases). The CDR3 loop spans 13 amino acids. Trimming pared 3 bases from V and 4 bases from J, leaving 9 bases between. Germline V CDR1 and CDR2: MNHEY, SMNVEV (reference sequence). The CDR3 loop reads CASSFGGGTEAFF. The CDR3 DNA sequence: TGTGCCAGCAGTTTCGGGGGGGGCACTGAAGCTTTCTTT.

This sequence joins TRBV29-1 and TRBJ1-2, with 7 bases matching TRBD1. Germline CDR1 SQVTM, CDR2 ANQGSEA. This CDR3 is built from 11 residues. V lost 7 bases, J lost 8 bases, and 7 bases stayed unmatched. In DNA, the CDR3 is TGCAGCGCCCTGACAGGGCCGGGCTACACCTTC. Its protein product is CSALTGPGYTF.

The J gene is TRBJ2-5, the V gene TRBV5-5; no reliable D call. This CDR3 has 11 amino acids. Germline lookup yields CDR1 SGHKS and CDR2 YYEKEE (reference sequence). Trimming removed 4 bases from V and 5 bases from J, with 6 bases in between. CDR3 nucleotides: TGTGCCAGCAGCGTTCGGGAGACCCAGTACTTC. Encoded protein: CASSVRETQYF.

The chain carries TRBV28 and TRBJ1-1, with a possible D match to TRBD1 (6 bases). Germline V lookup: CDR1 MDHEN, CDR2 SYDVKM. The V end lost 3 bases, the J end lost 6 bases, and 14 bases lay between the germline ends. This CDR3 comprises 14 residues. The CDR3 loop reads CASSFQGPPAEAFF. The CDR3, as DNA: TGTGCCAGCAGTTTCCAGGGGCCCCCAGCTGAAGCTTTCTTT.

This rearrangement joins TRBV7-2 to TRBJ2-7, with 7 bases fitting TRBD1. The CDR3 covers 14 residues. Germline trimming cut 4 bases from V and 4 bases from J; bases unmatched to any gene: 7. CDR1 SGHTA and CDR2 FQGNSA come from the germline V gene. Written as DNA, the CDR3 is TGTGCCAGCAGCTCGACAGGGAATAAGTACGAGCAGTACTTC. Protein sequence: CASSSTGNKYEQYF.

The chain uses TRBV4-1 and TRBJ2-7, with a possible D match to TRBD1 (5 bases). The CDR3 spans 15 residues. Trimming took 4 bases from V and 0 from J, leaving 13 bases between them. Germline V gene lookup returns CDR1 MGHRA and CDR2 YSYEKL. The chain's CDR3 is CASSLALTASYEQYF. Written as DNA, the CDR3 is TGCGCCAGCAGCCTCGCGCTGACAGCCTCCTACGAGCAGTACTTC.

The CDR3 protein is CASSVSGYTDTQYF. CDR3 DNA: TGTGCCAGCAGCGTTAGCGGTTACACAGATACGCAGTATTTT. The V gene is TRBV9, the J gene TRBJ2-3, with D maybe TRBD2 (6 bases). Germline CDR1 is SGDLS and CDR2 is YYNGEE. This CDR3 spans 14 amino acids. Trimming took 2 bases from V and 2 from J, leaving 9 bases between them.

This sequence joins TRBV4-2 and TRBJ2-5; TRBD2 matches 10 bases. Germline V gene sequence: CDR1 LGHNA, CDR2 YNFKEQ. CDR3 size: 17 residues. V was pared by 0 bases and J by 1 base, with 5 bases of the junction left unmatched. This CDR3 is CASSQDAPSGGQETQYF. In DNA, the CDR3 is TGTGCCAGCAGCCAAGATGCCCCTAGCGGGGGCCAAGAGACCCAGTACTTC.

V usage is TRBV5-1 and J usage is TRBJ2-1; 11 nucleotides align to TRBD2. The CDR3 has 15 amino acids. V was pared by 4 bases and J by 6 bases, with 6 bases of the junction left unmatched. Germline V CDR1 and CDR2: SGHRS, YFSETQ. The CDR3 region has the DNA TGCGCCAGCAGCATAGCGGGAGGGCTCGTCAATGAGCAGTTCTTC. Translated, it gives CASSIAGGLVNEQFF.

J is TRBJ2-7 and V is TRBV4-1; 7 positions agree with TRBD1. V was clipped by 0 bases and J by 0 bases; unmatched bases: 5. Germline V gene lookup returns CDR1 MGHRA and CDR2 YSYEKL. This CDR3 has 16 amino acids. The CDR3 region has the DNA TGCGCCAGCAGCCAAGAACAGGGGCTTAGCTCCTACGAGCAGTACTTC. Amino acid sequence: CASSQEQGLSSYEQYF.

The chain joins TRBV30 to TRBJ1-4; 8 positions match TRBD1. The CDR3 contains 12 residues. J lost 8 bases, V lost 5 bases, and 4 bases had no gene match. Germline values: CDR1 GTSNPN, CDR2 SVGIG (reference sequence). CDR3 amino acids: CAWDRGREKLFF. The DNA for the CDR3 is TGTGCCTGGGACAGGGGAAGGGAAAAACTGTTTTTT.

The chain carries TRBV4-1 and TRBJ1-1, with D unresolved. V lost 4 bases to trimming and J lost 10 bases, with 19 bases between them. CDR3 length equals 14 residues. The germline V gene encodes CDR1 MGHRA and CDR2 YSYEKL. The CDR3 sequence is CASSRPPDFGGAFF. In DNA, the CDR3 is TGCGCCAGCAGCCGACCCCCCGATTTTGGAGGAGCTTTCTTT.

The chain has TRBV2 and TRBJ1-4; D remains ambiguous. The germline gives CDR1 SNHLY, CDR2 FYNNEI. V was clipped by 7 bases and J by 7 bases, with 19 bases between them. This CDR3 has 15 residues. The CDR3 sequence: CASTPTGIRGEKLFF. The CDR3 bases are TGTGCCAGCACCCCCACCGGGATTCGAGGTGAAAAACTGTTTTTT.

This clone was counted ten times or more. The chain links TRBV14 to TRBJ1-6; the D is unclear. Germline CDR1 is SGHDN and CDR2 is FVKESK. The CDR3 contains 20 residues. Trimming stripped 0 bases from V and 7 bases from J, with 25 bases between. CDR3 sequence reads: CASSQESSALGRRKNSPLHF. The CDR3 DNA reads as TGTGCCAGCAGCCAAGAGTCGTCCGCTCTTGGGCGACGTAAGAATTCACCCCTCCACTTT.

The rearrangement uses TRBV30 and TRBJ2-7; tentative D call: TRBD1 (5 bases). Between the trimmed V and J ends, which lost 0 bases and 6 bases, there was a span of 12 bases. Germline V CDR1 and CDR2: GTSNPN, SVGIG (reference sequence). This CDR3 region has 13 residues. CDR3 residues: CAWSVRAGFEQYF. CDR3 sequence (DNA): TGTGCCTGGAGTGTACGAGCAGGGTTCGAGCAGTACTTC. Using reference TRBV30 and TRBJ2-7 for the parts outside the CDR3, the full variable domain is SQTIHQWPATLVQPVGSPLSLECTVEGTSNPNLYWYRQAAGRGLQLLFYSVGIGQISSEVPQNLSASRPQDRQFILSSKKLLLSDSGFYLCAWSVRAGFEQYFGPGTRLTVT.

The CDR3 loop is CASSIVAVDKEKLFF. For the CDR3, the DNA is TGTGCCAGTAGTATAGTCGCAGTTGATAAGGAAAAACTGTTTTTT. The genes are TRBV19 and TRBJ1-4; D call uncertain. V dropped 1 base and J dropped 8 bases, with 14 bases sitting between them. CDR1 is LNHDA and CDR2 is SQIVND in the germline V gene (reference sequence). CDR3 length equals 15 residues.

As DNA, the CDR3 is TGCGCCAGCAGCTTGGTTCGGCCTGGGACAGGGGGCGATGGCTACACCTTC. As protein: CASSLVRPGTGGDGYTF. This chain joins TRBV5-1 and TRBJ1-2; 12 nucleotides line up with TRBD1. Looked up from germline, CDR1 is SGHRS and CDR2 is YFSETQ. V gave up 0 bases and J gave up 6 bases; unmatched junction bases: 9. The CDR3 loop spans 17 amino acids. Filled out from reference TRBV5-1 and TRBJ1-2, the complete variable domain reads KAGVTQTPRYLIKTRGQQVTLSCSPISGHRSVSWYQQTPGQGLQFLFEYFSETQRNKGNFPGRFSGRQFSNSRSEMNVSTLELGDSALYLCASSLVRPGTGGDGYTFGSGTRLTVV.